This T cell receptor (beta chain) was sequenced in a study of T cell responses to AZD1222 COVID-19 vaccine (dated by TCRdb to the early 2020s). Broadly, across the study: AZD1222 recipients with second doses at about 4 weeks or about 12 weeks were pooled, because spike-specific TCR depth and breadth did not differ between schedules. TCR sequencing was performed for some 250 trial participants, of whom roughly 200 were given two doses of AZD1222 and around 25 were given two doses of MenACWY control vaccine. Trial participants were enrolled into age subgroups of 18-55, 56-69 and 70-plus years, which contained approximately 150, 30 and 60 TCR-sequenced participants, respectively. Beyond this particular receptor, the publication reports: Because no day 14 peak-response samples were available, the repertoires could be characterized only after the peak T cell response. In the small 56-69-year group, the increase in depth fell short of significance, most likely because of low power. Most participants were white British and females outnumbered males, and the authors suggested that clonal diversity may have been underestimated. The whole spike protein was spanned by vaccine-associated CD4 TCRs, and dominant responses were seen in regions 160-218 and 743-854. Conclusions about previously exposed vaccinees are limited, since just five or six AZD1222 recipients were seropositive for SARS-CoV-2 at baseline. Spike-specific TCR breadth and depth rose significantly after two AZD1222 doses compared with day 0 and with MenACWY recipients. Reportedly, almost half of the unique spike-specific TCRs recognized epitopes lying outside the regions that are mutated in the B.1.351 and B.1.1.7 variants.

The time point label corresponds to: baseline before first vaccination. Vaccinee samples came from UK trials COV001 and COV002, including a single-blind randomized controlled phase 2/3 trial of AZD1222 (ChAdOx1 nCoV-19) in healthy adults. For TCRbeta chain sequencing, PBMC samples were collected from trial participants at day 0 and at day 28 after the second dose. For this clone: Its antigen is not yet known. Qualities for individual bases were not recorded, and no much larger clone is one base off.

Trimming removed 7 bases from V and 6 bases from J; the gene matches leave 7 bases unexplained. CDR3 length: 14 amino acids, cysteine to phenylalanine. The kept DNA is CDR3 alone, 42 bases in frame from the first base. The germline V gene provides CDR1 MDHEN and CDR2 SYDVKM. The CDR3 regions of human TCRbeta chains were analyzed by immunosequencing. The published analysis was carried out like this. Repertoire TCRs were matched against a reference library of SARS-CoV-2-specific TCRs generated with the MIRA antigen-specificity platform. Breadth was defined as the fraction of unique TCRs that were SARS-CoV-2-associated. Depth was defined as the fraction of total T cells that were SARS-CoV-2-associated. Each spike-specific TCR was assigned to its reactive spike region and to a CD4 or CD8 class using the MIRA data. Log10-transformed breadth and depth values were compared by one-way ANOVA with Sidak's multiple comparisons tests. TCRdb mirrors the immuneACCESS table, restricted to in-frame sequences. Some clones are absent from its copies; in checked studies, under half trace to an unresolved V gene, and the reason for the others is unknown. D and trimming were read from the DNA, whereas the V and J calls and clone size are those reported in that table. This sample has 150,000 to 200,000 clones in its table, and around 92% of those were observed once. The ten largest clones represent 8.5% to 12% of the sample.

The sequenced sample was peripheral blood, obtained on day 0 of AZD1222 vaccination. This receptor was taken from an adult in good health. Recombination linked TRBV28 to TRBJ1-5, and 9 bases in between align with TRBD1. The nucleotide sequence is TGTGCCAGCATGCAGGGACAGGGCAGTCAGCCCCAGCATTTT. Its product reads: CASMQGQGSQPQHF. Beyond the CDR3, the reference TRBV28 and TRBJ1-5 genes provide the residues; the full variable domain reads: DVKVTQSSRYLVKRTGEKVFLECVQDMDHENMFWYRQDPGLGLRLIYFSYDVKMKEKGDIPEGYSVSREKKERFSLILESASTNQTSMYLCASMQGQGSQPQHFGDGTRLSIL.